One and the same sample provided the 12 T cell receptor beta chains below, sequenced in a study of blood T cells in healthy people across ages. Next came a second PCR, run for about 6 to 12 cycles, which used a sample-barcoded 5' primer along with a J-beta primer mix. TCRdb reprocessed the 5' RACE reads via MiXCR and lists one record per CDR3 protein. The sample shows approximately 730,000 distinct CDR3 sequences, about 53% of them seen only once. Sequencing was done on a sample of blood. The receptors derive from a man older than 75 in good health.

This clonotype was observed a handful of times. The chain is built from TRBV29-1 and TRBJ2-6; TRBD1 is a possible D gene (5 bases). This CDR3 region has 15 residues. Germline V CDR1 and CDR2: SQVTM, ANQGSEA. V was clipped by 6 bases and J by 4 bases, with 16 bases between them. CDR3 loop: CSVVGHSPGANVLTF. The CDR3 nucleotides are TGCAGCGTCGTGGGGCATAGTCCCGGGGCCAACGTCCTGACTTTC.

The chain recombines TRBV4-1 with TRBJ2-5, with D unclear. Germline V CDR1 and CDR2: MGHRA, YSYEKL. The CDR3 is made up of 13 amino acids. The V end lost 1 base, the J end lost 5 bases, and 8 bases lay between the germline ends. The CDR3 loop is CASSQARLETQYF. As DNA, the CDR3 is TGCGCCAGCAGCCAAGCTCGACTGGAGACCCAGTACTTC.

The V call is TRBV24-1, the J call TRBJ2-1; D remains ambiguous. Germline CDR1 reads KGHDR; CDR2 reads SFDVKD. This CDR3 has 14 amino acids. The V and J ends lost 3 bases and 3 bases respectively, with 8 bases between them. CDR3 loop: CATSDAGLYNEQFF. The CDR3 nucleotides are TGTGCCACCAGTGATGCAGGCCTCTACAATGAGCAGTTCTTC.

With respect to this clonotype: A junction boundary mismatches the germline segment, possibly from a read error. CDR3 loop: CSVYGPGTESFF. The CDR3 bases are TGCAGCGTGTACGGACCGGGGACTGAATCTTTCTTT. The chain carries TRBV29-1 and TRBJ1-1, with D maybe TRBD1 (5 bases). This CDR3 spans 12 amino acids. Germline V CDR1 and CDR2: SQVTM, ANQGSEA.

This clonotype was detected only a few times. The chain employs TRBV3-1 and TRBJ2-3; 7 positions agree with TRBD2. Germline V gene data show CDR1 as LGHDT and CDR2 as YNNKEL (reference sequence). This CDR3 is built from 15 residues. Germline trimming cut 0 bases from V and 14 bases from J; bases unmatched to any gene: 14. In DNA form, the CDR3 reads TGTGCCAGCAGCCAAGAGACTAGCCAACACAGATACGCGTATTTT. This encodes CASSQETSQHRYAYF.

The V call is TRBV27, the J call TRBJ2-1, with TRBD2 matching 7 bases. V lost 5 bases and J lost 6; bases outside the gene matches: 10. This CDR3 spans 15 amino acids. CDR1 MNHEY and CDR2 SMNVEV come from the germline V gene (reference sequence). The CDR3, as DNA: TGTGCCAGCAGTCTTGAAGCGGGATTGGGCAATGAGCAGTTCTTC. It is translated as CASSLEAGLGNEQFF.

Concerning this clonotype itself: A much larger clone lies one base from this, so it may be a read error. The rearrangement uses TRBV11-2 and TRBJ2-1; TRBD2 matches at 10 bases. This CDR3 spans 16 amino acids. The V gene end was trimmed by 4 bases and the J gene end by 10 bases; junction bases not matched to a gene: 13. Germline CDR1 and CDR2: SGHAT and FQNNGV. The CDR3 region is CASSSRLAGGYYEQFF. CDR3 coding DNA: TGTGCCAGCAGCTCAAGATTAGCGGGAGGTTACTACGAGCAGTTCTTC.

The chain is built from TRBV6-2 or TRBV6-3 and TRBJ2-3; 7 bases align to TRBD2. CDR1 is MNHEY, CDR2 SVGEGT, per germline. The V gene end was trimmed by 0 bases and the J gene end by 10 bases; junction bases not matched to a gene: 10. The CDR3 totals 15 residues. This chain's CDR3 is CASSYSTGGGKAQYF. The CDR3 DNA reads as TGTGCCAGCAGTTACTCGACGGGAGGTGGTAAGGCGCAGTATTTT.

This clonotype was observed once. V gene TRBV29-1 combines with J gene TRBJ2-7, with D tentatively TRBD1 (6 bases). This CDR3 comprises 14 residues. From germline, CDR1 is SQVTM and CDR2 ANQGSEA. Trimming cost V 2 bases and J 5 bases, with 16 bases left between them. The CDR3 loop reads CSVEIHRVGDEQYF. DNA for the CDR3: TGCAGCGTTGAAATACACAGGGTAGGCGACGAGCAGTACTTC.

CDR3 residues: CASSYSGTSIYEQYF. The CDR3 coding sequence is TGTGCCAGCAGTTACTCGGGCACTAGCATCTACGAGCAGTACTTC. V gene TRBV6-5 combines with J gene TRBJ2-7; a weak D match, TRBD2 (6 bases). Trimming removed 0 bases at V and 3 bases at J, with 12 bases between. There are 15 residues in the CDR3. Germline V gene lookup returns CDR1 MNHEY and CDR2 SVGAGI.

The chain employs TRBV5-1 and TRBJ2-1; 10 bases fit TRBD2. J gave up 8 bases and V 2 bases, and 7 bases lay outside the gene matches. The CDR3 length is 15 residues. The germline CDR1 and CDR2 sequences are SGHRS and YFSETQ. Here the CDR3 DNA reads TGCGCCAGCAGCTTCCTAGCGGGAGCTTCCGATGAGCAGTTCTTC. Protein sequence: CASSFLAGASDEQFF.

The chain uses TRBV10-3 and TRBJ1-2; possible D gene TRBD1, 6 bases. CDR1 is ENHRY and CDR2 is SYGVKD in the germline V gene. The V gene lost 2 bases and the J gene lost 6 bases, with 13 bases spanning the gap. The CDR3 length is 14 residues. The CDR3 is CAISELGKGDGYTF. Written as DNA, the CDR3 is TGTGCCATCAGTGAGCTGGGGAAGGGGGATGGCTACACCTTC.